What follows is one T cell receptor beta chain and its context. Antigen: not known. This specimen comes from a study of monozygotic twins with inflammatory bowel disease. Study-level results: Among the T cells, different subtypes could not be distinguished.

For each CDR3 protein, TCRdb gives one entry from its re-call of the 5' RACE reads, without DNA. There are some 130,000 distinct CDR3 sequences in the sample, with around 1.2% held by the top ten. The CDR3 length is 17 residues. Germline loops: CDR1 DFQATT, CDR2 SNEGSKA (reference sequence). Blood was drawn at approximately 2.7 ml per donor. Whole-blood total RNA was extracted without T cell sorting. This TCR was recovered from a human donor with ulcerative colitis or Crohn's disease, or a healthy co-twin of an affected twin (not recorded which). The chain joins TRBV20-1 to TRBJ2-7; TCRdb designates TRBD2, a call that cannot be tested without DNA. Material: blood. This CDR3 is CSASPGLAGELSHEQYF.